This note documents a single T cell receptor beta chain sequence. The antigen is undetermined. A J-beta primer mix and a sample-barcoded 5' primer were used in a second PCR of about 7 to 12 cycles. Every cDNA was tagged by a template-switch adaptor with 12 random nucleotides. Every sample gave at least 2.5 million paired-end reads containing CDR3. A single record per CDR3 protein comes from TCRdb applying MiXCR to the 5' RACE reads. The sample consists of about a million distinct CDR3 sequences, around two fifths of them appearing once. This CDR3 is built from 15 residues. The germline CDR1 and CDR2 sequences are SEHNR and FQNEAQ (reference sequence). The germline V and J ends were trimmed by 5 bases and 0 bases, with 11 bases remaining between them. The source of the sample is a study of blood T cells in healthy people across ages. Study-wide results and limits: TCR beta diversity, measured per million T cells, fell in a roughly linear way with age. Using unsorted PBMCs precluded a conclusive naive versus antigen-experienced comparison.

This clonotype was obtained from a man aged 18 to 30 in good health. Sequenced: blood. This chain joins TRBV7-9 and TRBJ1-3; D unresolved. The CDR3 protein is CASSPNLSSGNTIYF. The DNA of the CDR3 is TGTGCCAGCAGCCCCAATTTGAGCTCTGGAAACACCATATATTTT.